These T cell receptor beta chains were read from a single sample in a study of blood T cell repertoires in COVID-19. Only in-frame clones appear in the TCRdb table, and some are missing; sequencing was by immunoSEQ multiplex PCR. The sample consists of 200,000 to 250,000 clones, roughly 80% of them appearing once. Sequencing was done on a sample of peripheral blood. The receptors stem from a woman aged 80 or over with COVID-19, enrolled during active disease. CDR3s include the opening cysteine and the closing phenylalanine or tryptophan. The D gene is left open where the match is weak. Clone size is given for some rows only: seen once, a few or many times, or a class if the clone is expanded.

j_call: TRBJ1-1; clone_size: once; v_call: TRBV5-1; d_call: TRBD1; cdr3_aa: CASSATNRGGVGNTEAFF; cdr3_nt: TGCGCCAGCAGCGCCACGAACAGGGGAGGCGTGGGAAACACTGAAGCTTTCTTT
j_call: TRBJ1-2; clone_size: few; v_call: TRBV6-2/TRBV6-3; d_call: -; cdr3_aa: CASSYRAGALYGYTF; cdr3_nt: TGTGCCAGCAGTTACCGCGCAGGTGCTCTCTATGGCTACACCTTC
j_call: TRBJ1-6; clone_size: -; v_call: TRBV27; d_call: -; cdr3_aa: CASTSSYNSPLHF; cdr3_nt: TGTGCCAGCACCAGCTCCTATAATTCACCCCTCCACTTT
j_call: TRBJ2-1; clone_size: -; v_call: TRBV27; d_call: TRBD1; cdr3_aa: CASSADRTNEQFF; cdr3_nt: TGTGCCAGCAGTGCGGACAGGACTAATGAGCAGTTCTTC
j_call: TRBJ2-6; clone_size: -; v_call: TRBV11-2; d_call: -; cdr3_aa: CASSLGGFGANVLTF; cdr3_nt: TGTGCCAGCAGCTTAGGGGGCTTTGGGGCCAACGTCCTGACTTTC
j_call: TRBJ1-1; clone_size: -; v_call: TRBV2; d_call: TRBD1; cdr3_aa: CASRDQQGLNTEAFF; cdr3_nt: TGTGCCAGCAGAGATCAACAGGGGTTGAACACTGAAGCTTTCTTT
j_call: TRBJ1-5; clone_size: -; v_call: TRBV28; d_call: -; cdr3_aa: CASNYQPQHF; cdr3_nt: TGTGCCAGCAACTATCAGCCCCAGCATTTT
j_call: TRBJ1-2; clone_size: -; v_call: TRBV6-5; d_call: -; cdr3_aa: CASSLRPNYGYTF; cdr3_nt: TGTGCCAGCAGTCTCCGTCCCAACTATGGCTACACCTTC
j_call: TRBJ2-2; clone_size: -; v_call: TRBV10-3; d_call: TRBD2; cdr3_aa: CATKGTSGDTGELFF; cdr3_nt: TGTGCCACCAAGGGGACTAGCGGTGACACCGGGGAGCTGTTTTTT
j_call: TRBJ2-7; clone_size: -; v_call: TRBV18; d_call: TRBD1; cdr3_aa: CASSPTGGLTYEQYF; cdr3_nt: TGTGCCAGCTCACCAACAGGGGGCTTAACCTACGAGCAGTACTTC
j_call: TRBJ1-4; clone_size: -; v_call: TRBV7-2; d_call: -; cdr3_aa: CASSSSLTATNEKLFF; cdr3_nt: TGTGCCAGCAGCTCATCCTTGACAGCAACTAATGAAAAACTGTTTTTT
j_call: TRBJ1-2; clone_size: -; v_call: TRBV28; d_call: TRBD1; cdr3_aa: CASTQGEDGYTF; cdr3_nt: TGTGCCAGTACCCAGGGGGAAGATGGCTACACCTTC
j_call: TRBJ2-1; clone_size: few; v_call: TRBV6-4; d_call: TRBD2; cdr3_aa: CASSQGTSGRDEQFF; cdr3_nt: TGTGCCAGCAGTCAAGGGACTAGCGGGAGAGATGAGCAGTTCTTC
j_call: TRBJ2-5; clone_size: once; v_call: TRBV4-3; d_call: -; cdr3_aa: CASSQASLKGSQETQYF; cdr3_nt: TGCGCCAGCAGCCAAGCCAGCTTAAAGGGGTCCCAAGAGACCCAGTACTTC
j_call: TRBJ2-5; clone_size: -; v_call: TRBV9; d_call: -; cdr3_aa: CASSPRSYSMPQYF; cdr3_nt: TGTGCCAGCAGCCCACGATCCTATTCTATGCCCCAGTACTTC
j_call: TRBJ1-5; clone_size: -; v_call: TRBV7-8; d_call: TRBD1; cdr3_aa: CASSPGTGQGQPQHF; cdr3_nt: TGTGCCAGCAGCCCAGGGACAGGGCAAGGTCAGCCCCAGCATTTT
j_call: TRBJ1-2; clone_size: few; v_call: TRBV4-2; d_call: TRBD1; cdr3_aa: CASKKGQATNYGYTF; cdr3_nt: TGTGCCAGCAAGAAGGGACAGGCGACCAACTATGGCTACACCTTC
j_call: TRBJ2-7; clone_size: -; v_call: TRBV7-2; d_call: -; cdr3_aa: CASSLAGRGSHHEQYF; cdr3_nt: TGTGCCAGCAGCTTAGCGGGGAGGGGGTCGCACCACGAGCAGTACTTC
j_call: TRBJ1-1; clone_size: -; v_call: TRBV14; d_call: -; cdr3_aa: CASSQTWGALNTEAFF; cdr3_nt: TGTGCCAGCAGCCAGACCTGGGGAGCCCTGAACACTGAAGCTTTCTTT
j_call: TRBJ2-5; clone_size: once; v_call: TRBV5-1; d_call: TRBD2; cdr3_aa: CASSYLAGEGTTQYF; cdr3_nt: TGCGCCAGCAGCTACCTAGCGGGCGAGGGTACGACCCAGTACTTC
j_call: TRBJ1-2; clone_size: -; v_call: TRBV7-9; d_call: TRBD1; cdr3_aa: CASSLRDRENYGYTF; cdr3_nt: TGTGCCAGCAGTTTACGGGACAGGGAAAACTATGGCTACACCTTC
j_call: TRBJ2-7; clone_size: -; v_call: TRBV9; d_call: -; cdr3_aa: CASSGGGFGYEQYF; cdr3_nt: TGTGCCAGCAGTGGTGGTGGTTTCGGGTACGAGCAGTACTTC
j_call: TRBJ2-1; clone_size: -; v_call: TRBV9; d_call: TRBD2; cdr3_aa: CASSGPSGGAAEQFF; cdr3_nt: TGTGCCAGCAGCGGGCCCAGCGGGGGGGCCGCTGAGCAGTTCTTC
j_call: TRBJ1-3; clone_size: -; v_call: TRBV7-2; d_call: -; cdr3_aa: CASSLDIGASGNTIYF; cdr3_nt: TGTGCCAGCAGCTTAGATATAGGGGCGTCTGGAAACACCATATATTTT
j_call: TRBJ2-2; clone_size: -; v_call: TRBV19; d_call: TRBD1; cdr3_aa: CASSIGQEGRFF; cdr3_nt: TGTGCCAGTAGTATTGGACAGGAAGGGAGGTTTTTT
j_call: TRBJ2-7; clone_size: -; v_call: TRBV15; d_call: -; cdr3_aa: CATSRDRRGRGSYEQYF; cdr3_nt: TGTGCCACCAGCAGAGACAGACGAGGCAGGGGCTCCTACGAGCAGTACTTC
j_call: TRBJ2-1; clone_size: -; v_call: TRBV11-2; d_call: TRBD2; cdr3_aa: CASSSGGAGVYNEQFF; cdr3_nt: TGTGCCAGCAGCTCCGGGGGAGCGGGGGTGTACAATGAGCAGTTCTTC
j_call: TRBJ2-3; clone_size: -; v_call: TRBV27; d_call: TRBD2; cdr3_aa: CASSPHPGTRVPDTQYF; cdr3_nt: TGTGCCAGCAGTCCCCATCCCGGGACTAGGGTCCCAGATACGCAGTATTTT
j_call: TRBJ2-2; clone_size: -; v_call: TRBV4-2; d_call: TRBD2; cdr3_aa: CASSPLAGANTGELFF; cdr3_nt: TGTGCCAGCAGCCCCTTAGCGGGGGCGAACACCGGGGAGCTGTTTTTT
j_call: TRBJ2-7; clone_size: -; v_call: TRBV28; d_call: -; cdr3_aa: CAGSDGPRYEQYF; cdr3_nt: TGTGCCGGCTCGGATGGGCCCCGCTACGAGCAGTACTTC
j_call: TRBJ1-1; clone_size: few; v_call: TRBV7-9; d_call: -; cdr3_aa: CASSLQGGPNTEAFF; cdr3_nt: TGTGCCAGCAGCCTCCAAGGGGGACCGAACACTGAAGCTTTCTTT
j_call: TRBJ1-1; clone_size: -; v_call: TRBV19; d_call: TRBD1; cdr3_aa: CASSRIGQGMTEAFF; cdr3_nt: TGTGCCAGTAGCCGAATAGGACAGGGGATGACTGAAGCTTTCTTT
j_call: TRBJ1-1; clone_size: -; v_call: TRBV19; d_call: -; cdr3_aa: CASRTGDLMNTEAFF; cdr3_nt: TGTGCCAGTAGGACAGGCGATCTCATGAACACTGAAGCTTTCTTT
j_call: TRBJ1-5; clone_size: few; v_call: TRBV5-5; d_call: -; cdr3_aa: CASSSGLGAGQPQHF; cdr3_nt: TGTGCCAGCAGCTCCGGGTTGGGGGCCGGTCAGCCCCAGCATTTT
j_call: TRBJ1-6; clone_size: -; v_call: TRBV30; d_call: TRBD1; cdr3_aa: CAWTGTGTYSPLHF; cdr3_nt: TGTGCCTGGACCGGGACAGGGACGTATTCACCCCTCCACTTT
j_call: TRBJ1-5; clone_size: -; v_call: TRBV30; d_call: TRBD1; cdr3_aa: CAWSPYRGADNQPQHF; cdr3_nt: TGTGCCTGGAGTCCCTACAGGGGAGCGGACAATCAGCCCCAGCATTTT
j_call: TRBJ1-2; clone_size: -; v_call: TRBV5-5; d_call: -; cdr3_aa: CASSLGQGYYGYTF; cdr3_nt: TGTGCCAGCAGCTTGGGCCAGGGCTACTATGGCTACACCTTC
j_call: TRBJ2-7; clone_size: -; v_call: TRBV6-5; d_call: TRBD2; cdr3_aa: CASGLAGETYEQYF; cdr3_nt: TGTGCCAGCGGCCTAGCGGGGGAAACCTACGAGCAGTACTTC
j_call: TRBJ2-1; clone_size: -; v_call: TRBV5-1; d_call: -; cdr3_aa: CASSLVLASNEQFF; cdr3_nt: TGCGCCAGCAGCTTGGTGCTAGCGAGCAATGAGCAGTTCTTC
j_call: TRBJ1-1; clone_size: -; v_call: TRBV5-4; d_call: TRBD1; cdr3_aa: CASSSNRGKVTEAFF; cdr3_nt: TGTGCCAGCAGCTCTAACAGGGGGAAGGTGACTGAAGCTTTCTTT
j_call: TRBJ2-3; clone_size: -; v_call: TRBV20-1; d_call: TRBD2; cdr3_aa: CSASLQAGGPRGTQYF; cdr3_nt: TGCAGTGCTAGTTTGCAAGCGGGAGGGCCCCGGGGTACGCAGTATTTT